These 9 T cell receptor beta chains share one sample of origin, sequenced in a study of CD8+ T cells in alopecia areata. Investigators isolated RNA and reverse transcribed it into cDNA to act as the sequencing template. TCRdb's copy holds only in-frame clones and misses some; the assay was immunoSEQ multiplex PCR. The table has some 110,000 clones, about 61% seen once; the top ten hold approximately 2.6%. Source material: CD4+ T cells sorted from blood. The receptor source for this set is a human donor in good health.

This clone was found a few times. This rearrangement joins TRBV7-6 to TRBJ1-6; 8 bases align to TRBD1. The CDR3 is made up of 15 amino acids. From germline, CDR1 is SGHVS and CDR2 FNYEAQ. The ends lost 4 bases at V and 9 bases at J; junction bases unmatched: 8. In DNA form, the CDR3 reads TGTGCCAGCAGCTCCCGGGGGACAGGTGGTTCACCCCTCCACTTT. Amino acid sequence: CASSSRGTGGSPLHF.

This sequence joins TRBV29-1 and TRBJ2-3, with D perhaps TRBD2 (5 bases). V lost 7 bases to trimming and J lost 2 bases, with 13 bases between them. Germline CDR1 and CDR2: SQVTM and ANQGSEA. The CDR3 runs to 13 residues. The CDR3 region is CSADGRATDTQYF. In nucleotides, the CDR3 is TGCAGCGCTGATGGGCGGGCCACAGATACGCAGTATTTT.

This clone turned up a few times. J is TRBJ2-5 and V is TRBV30, with D possibly being TRBD2 (6 bases). V dropped 3 bases and J dropped 5 bases, with 13 bases sitting between them. CDR3 length: 13 amino acids. The germline CDR1 and CDR2 sequences are GTSNPN and SVGIG (reference sequence). CDR3 residues: CAWSGGIGETQYF. CDR3 bases: TGTGCCTGGAGCGGAGGGATCGGGGAGACCCAGTACTTC.

The chain couples TRBV29-1 to TRBJ2-3; 8 bases line up with TRBD1. The CDR3 is 11 amino acids. Germline V gene lookup returns CDR1 SQVTM and CDR2 ANQGSEA. Germline trimming cut 7 bases from V and 6 bases from J; bases unmatched to any gene: 3. CDR3 DNA sequence: TGCAGCGGCACAGGGGGGGATACGCAGTATTTT. This sequence encodes CSGTGGDTQYF.

About this clone itself: Other DNA sequences within the sample encode an identical CDR3. This chain joins TRBV27 and TRBJ2-7; D gene ambiguous. Trimming cost V 6 bases and J 1 base, with 10 bases left between them. The germline V gene has CDR1 MNHEY and CDR2 SMNVEV (reference sequence). CDR3 length equals 13 residues. CDR3 residues: CASRRGRSYEQYF. The CDR3, as DNA: TGTGCCAGCAGACGAGGACGGTCCTACGAGCAGTACTTC.

This chain joins TRBV5-6 and TRBJ2-5; 12 nucleotides match TRBD2. CDR1 and CDR2 (germline): SGHDT, YYEEEE. CDR3 length: 16 residues. V gave up 2 bases and J gave up 2 bases; unmatched junction bases: 4. The CDR3 bases are TGTGCCAGCAGCTTCGGACTAGCGGGGAGTCAAGAGACCCAGTACTTC. This sequence encodes CASSFGLAGSQETQYF.

The rearrangement links TRBV7-2 to TRBJ2-5; D remains ambiguous. Germline lookup yields CDR1 SGHTA and CDR2 FQGNSA. V gave up 3 bases and J gave up 3 bases, with 5 bases separating them. The CDR3 contains 12 residues. CDR3 DNA sequence: TGTGCCAGCAGCTTTGCAGAAGAGACCCAGTACTTC. As protein: CASSFAEETQYF.

The genes are TRBV29-1 and TRBJ1-2, with 7 bases identical to TRBD1. CDR1 SQVTM and CDR2 ANQGSEA come from the germline V gene. V was pared by 5 bases and J by 4 bases, with 10 bases of the junction left unmatched. CDR3 length: 14 residues. CDR3 loop: CSVHQGVTGYGYTF. In nucleotides, the CDR3 is TGCAGCGTTCACCAGGGGGTTACTGGCTATGGCTACACCTTC.

The chain links TRBV30 to TRBJ1-2; 7 positions match TRBD1. This CDR3 contains 10 residues. Looked up from germline, CDR1 is GTSNPN and CDR2 is SVGIG (reference sequence). For the CDR3, the DNA is TGTGCTAGGGACAGACCGCGATTCACCTTC. It yields the protein CARDRPRFTF. The entire variable domain, with the rest obtained from reference TRBV30 and TRBJ1-2, is as follows: SQTIHQWPATLVQPVGSPLSLECTVEGTSNPNLYWYRQAAGRGLQLLFYSVGIGQISSEVPQNLSASRPQDRQFILSSKKLLLSDSGFYLCARDRPRFTFGSGTRLTVV.